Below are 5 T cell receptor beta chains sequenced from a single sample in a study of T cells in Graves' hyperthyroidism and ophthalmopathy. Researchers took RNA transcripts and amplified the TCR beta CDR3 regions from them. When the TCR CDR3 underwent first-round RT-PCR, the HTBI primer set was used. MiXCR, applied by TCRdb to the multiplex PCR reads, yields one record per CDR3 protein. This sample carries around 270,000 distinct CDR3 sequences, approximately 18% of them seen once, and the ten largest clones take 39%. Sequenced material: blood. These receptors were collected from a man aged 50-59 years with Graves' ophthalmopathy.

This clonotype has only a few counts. The CDR3 nucleotides are TGTGCCAGCAGTTTACGAGTGTTGGGTGGCTACACCTTC. This translates into CASSLRVLGGYTF. The chain links TRBV28 to TRBJ1-2; D is ambiguous. Germline CDR1 MDHEN, CDR2 SYDVKM. CDR3 length: 13 amino acids. Trimming removed 2 bases at V and 7 bases at J, with 11 bases between.

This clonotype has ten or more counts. In DNA form, the CDR3 reads TGTGCCAGCAGTGGGAGGACTAGCAGTGGCAATGAGCAGTTCTTC. Its translation: CASSGRTSSGNEQFF. The rearrangement links TRBV27 to TRBJ2-1, with 8 bases identical to TRBD2. Germline CDR1 reads MNHEY; CDR2 reads SMNVEV (reference sequence). V dropped 5 bases and J dropped 6; count of bases not matched to a gene: 9. The CDR3 sequence is 15 residues long.

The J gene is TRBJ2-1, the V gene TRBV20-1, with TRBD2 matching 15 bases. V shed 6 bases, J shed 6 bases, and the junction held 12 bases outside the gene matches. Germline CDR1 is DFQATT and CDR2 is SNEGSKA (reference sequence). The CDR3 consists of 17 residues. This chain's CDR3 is CSAGPGTSGRPSNEQFF. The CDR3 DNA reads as TGCAGTGCCGGCCCCGGGACTAGCGGGAGGCCGAGCAATGAGCAGTTCTTC.

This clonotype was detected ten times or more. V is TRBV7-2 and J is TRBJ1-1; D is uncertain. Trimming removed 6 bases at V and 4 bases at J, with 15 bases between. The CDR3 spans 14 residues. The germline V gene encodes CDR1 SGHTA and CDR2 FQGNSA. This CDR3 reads CASSQVMVSTEAFF. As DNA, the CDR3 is TGTGCCAGCAGTCAAGTCATGGTATCCACTGAAGCTTTCTTT.

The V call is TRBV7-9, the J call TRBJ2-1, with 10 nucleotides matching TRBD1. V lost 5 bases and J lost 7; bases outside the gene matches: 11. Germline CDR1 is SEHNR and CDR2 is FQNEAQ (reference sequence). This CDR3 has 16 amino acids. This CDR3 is CASSDTGTGVKNEQFF. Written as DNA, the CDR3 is TGTGCCAGCAGCGACACCGGGACAGGGGTTAAGAATGAGCAGTTCTTC.